This T cell receptor (beta chain) was captured by sequencing in a study of patients and donors after allogeneic stem cell transplantation. Each CDR3 protein gets one entry after TCRdb re-called the RT-PCR reads with MiXCR. The sample lists roughly 880,000 distinct CDR3 sequences; roughly 18% were seen once. In the case of this clonotype: Germline and junction disagree at one end, which may indicate a read error.

Germline CDR1 and CDR2: SEHNR and FQNEAQ (reference sequence). The CDR3 is made up of 14 amino acids. Sequencing used blood, either unsorted or a sorted T cell fraction (not recorded which). This receptor was identified in a human donor who was either an allogeneic HSCT recipient or a stem cell or donor lymphocyte infusion donor (not recorded which). It is not recorded whose cells these are; they may come from a transplant donor. The chain employs TRBV7-9 and TRBJ1-1, with 9 bases that match TRBD1. In nucleotides, the CDR3 is TGTGCCAGCAGCTTAGCAGGGGGGGGACAGGGACTCTTTTTT. This encodes CASSLAGGGQGLFF.